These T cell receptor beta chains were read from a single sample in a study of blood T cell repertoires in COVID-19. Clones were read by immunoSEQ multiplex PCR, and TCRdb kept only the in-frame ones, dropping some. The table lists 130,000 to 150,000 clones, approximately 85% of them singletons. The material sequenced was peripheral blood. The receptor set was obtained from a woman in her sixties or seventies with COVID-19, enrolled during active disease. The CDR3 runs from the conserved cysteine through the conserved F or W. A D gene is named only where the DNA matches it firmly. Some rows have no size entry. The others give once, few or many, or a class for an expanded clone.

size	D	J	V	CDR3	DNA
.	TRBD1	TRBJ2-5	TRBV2	CASTGTGRETQYF	TGTGCCAGCACCGGGACAGGGAGGGAGACCCAGTACTTC
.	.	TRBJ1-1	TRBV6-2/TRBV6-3	CASSYGSLEAFF	TGTGCCAGCAGTTACGGGAGCCTTGAAGCTTTCTTT
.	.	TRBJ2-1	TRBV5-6	CASSTAGLGYNEQFF	TGTGCCAGCAGCACCGCAGGGTTAGGCTACAATGAGCAGTTCTTC
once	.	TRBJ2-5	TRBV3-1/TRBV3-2	CASSQEQFSQETQYF	TGTGCCAGCAGCCAAGAACAGTTTTCCCAAGAGACCCAGTACTTC
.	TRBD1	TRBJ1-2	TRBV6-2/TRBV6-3	CASSPYGVTGGNYGYTF	TGTGCCAGCAGCCCTTACGGCGTTACAGGGGGCAACTATGGCTACACCTTC
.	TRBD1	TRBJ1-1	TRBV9	CASSVRTGLDTEAFF	TGTGCCAGCAGCGTAAGGACAGGGCTGGATACTGAAGCTTTCTTT
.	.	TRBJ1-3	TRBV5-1	CASSLGDRWQGNLGTGNTIYF	TGCGCCAGCAGCTTGGGAGATCGCTGGCAGGGCAATTTAGGGACTGGAAACACCATATATTTT
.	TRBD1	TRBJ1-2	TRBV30	CAWRWGRGRNGYTF	TGTGCCTGGAGGTGGGGCAGGGGGCGGAATGGCTACACCTTC
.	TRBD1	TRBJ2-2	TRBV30	CAADRVKDTGELFF	TGTGCCGCTGACAGGGTCAAGGACACCGGGGAGCTGTTTTTT
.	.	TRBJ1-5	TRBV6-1	CASSEDWAGPQHF	TGTGCCAGCAGTGAAGATTGGGCAGGGCCCCAGCATTTT
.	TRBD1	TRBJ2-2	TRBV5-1	CASSDDRGRFAGELFF	TGCGCCAGCAGCGATGACAGGGGGCGATTTGCCGGGGAGCTGTTTTTT
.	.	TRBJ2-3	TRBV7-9	CASSPSLGGAHRDTQYF	TGTGCCAGCAGCCCCAGCCTTGGGGGGGCCCACAGGGATACGCAGTATTTT
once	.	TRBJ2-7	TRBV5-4	CASLRRDRPYEQYF	TGTGCCAGCCTCAGGAGGGATAGACCCTACGAGCAGTACTTC
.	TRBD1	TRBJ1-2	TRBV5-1	CASGPGQGGGYTF	TGCGCCAGCGGACCGGGACAGGGGGGTGGCTACACCTTC
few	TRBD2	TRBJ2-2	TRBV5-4	CASSPPAAGATNTGELFF	TGTGCCAGCAGCCCGCCAGCAGCGGGGGCCACTAACACCGGGGAGCTGTTTTTT
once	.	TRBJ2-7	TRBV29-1	CSVGQGSYEQYF	TGCAGCGTTGGGCAGGGCTCCTACGAGCAGTACTTC
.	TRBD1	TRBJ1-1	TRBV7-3	CASSPRQGASEAFF	TGTGCCAGCAGCCCCAGACAGGGGGCTTCTGAAGCTTTCTTT
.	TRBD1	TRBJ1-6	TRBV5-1	CASSLNRGLSPLHF	TGCGCCAGCAGCTTGAACAGGGGGCTTTCACCCCTCCACTTT
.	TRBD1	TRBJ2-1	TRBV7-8	CASSKAGTGVNEQFF	TGTGCCAGCAGCAAAGCCGGGACAGGCGTCAATGAGCAGTTCTTC
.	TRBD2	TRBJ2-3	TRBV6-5	CASSYAGLATDTQYF	TGTGCCAGCAGTTACGCGGGACTAGCTACAGATACGCAGTATTTT
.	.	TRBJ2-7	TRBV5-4	CASSLDLSPYEQYF	TGTGCCAGCAGCTTGGACTTGTCCCCCTACGAGCAGTACTTC
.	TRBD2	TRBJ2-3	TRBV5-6	CASSLLAGGTDTQYF	TGTGCCAGCAGCTTGCTCGCGGGGGGCACAGATACGCAGTATTTT
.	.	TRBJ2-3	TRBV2	CASSKQGTSTDTQYF	TGTGCCAGCAGTAAACAGGGGACTAGCACAGATACGCAGTATTTT
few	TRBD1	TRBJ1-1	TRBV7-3	CASRPDRENTEAFF	TGTGCCAGCAGACCGGACAGGGAGAACACTGAAGCTTTCTTT
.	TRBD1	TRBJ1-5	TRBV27	CASSAGYGRGQGQDQPQHF	TGTGCCAGCAGTGCCGGGTATGGCCGGGGACAGGGGCAAGATCAGCCCCAGCATTTT
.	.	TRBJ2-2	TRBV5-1	CASSQRQTNTGELFF	TGCGCCAGCAGCCAGAGACAGACGAACACCGGGGAGCTGTTTTTT
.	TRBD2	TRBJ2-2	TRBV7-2	CASSPGLAGWQLFF	TGTGCCAGCAGCCCGGGACTAGCGGGGTGGCAGCTGTTTTTT
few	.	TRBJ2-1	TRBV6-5	CASSYSESSLDEQFF	TGTGCCAGCAGTTACTCGGAGTCTAGCCTCGATGAGCAGTTCTTC
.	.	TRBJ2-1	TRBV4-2	CASSQDGRRDQGEQFF	TGTGCCAGCAGCCAAGACGGGCGAAGAGATCAGGGTGAGCAGTTCTTC
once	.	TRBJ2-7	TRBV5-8	CASSLQQIGYEQYF	TGTGCCAGCAGCTTACAACAGATTGGCTACGAGCAGTACTTC
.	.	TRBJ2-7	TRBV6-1	CASSDRAMGSEQYF	TGTGCCAGCAGTGACAGGGCCATGGGATCCGAGCAGTACTTC
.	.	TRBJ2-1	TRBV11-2	CASSLDPVGRNEQFF	TGTGCCAGCAGCTTAGACCCGGTGGGGAGAAATGAGCAGTTCTTC
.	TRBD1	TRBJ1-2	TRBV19	CASSVRDRDKRYTF	TGTGCCAGTAGTGTCCGGGACAGGGATAAGCGCTACACCTTC
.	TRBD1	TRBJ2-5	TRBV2	CASSENGQGEETQYF	TGTGCCAGCAGTGAAAATGGACAGGGGGAAGAGACCCAGTACTTC
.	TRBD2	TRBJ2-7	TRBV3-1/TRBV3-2	CASSQGSPSGPNHEQYF	TGTGCCAGCAGCCAAGGATCTCCTAGCGGACCTAACCACGAGCAGTACTTC
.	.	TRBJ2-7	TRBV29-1	CSVATPDSPYEQYF	TGCAGCGTTGCGACCCCCGACAGCCCCTACGAGCAGTACTTC
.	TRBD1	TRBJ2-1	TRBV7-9	CASSLAGTGGGEQFF	TGTGCCAGCAGCTTAGCTGGGACAGGGGGCGGTGAGCAGTTCTTC
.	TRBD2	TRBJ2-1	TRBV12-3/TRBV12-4	CASSQLAYNEQFF	TGTGCCAGCAGTCAACTAGCGTACAATGAGCAGTTCTTC
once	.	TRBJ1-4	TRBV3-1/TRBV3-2	CASSRDIEKLFF	TGTGCCAGCAGCCGGGACATTGAAAAACTGTTTTTT
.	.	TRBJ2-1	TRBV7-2	CASSLGVLPPRNEQFF	TGTGCCAGCAGCTTAGGGGTCCTCCCTCCTAGGAATGAGCAGTTCTTC
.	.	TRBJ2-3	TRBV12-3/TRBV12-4	CASRSPVTDTQYF	TGTGCCAGCAGGTCCCCAGTCACAGATACGCAGTATTTT
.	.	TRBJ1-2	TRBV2	CASRRRGQLNYGYTF	TGTGCCAGCAGGAGACGCGGGCAGTTGAACTATGGCTACACCTTC
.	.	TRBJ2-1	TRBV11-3	CASSPRPGRGPGNEQFF	TGTGCCAGCAGCCCCCGTCCGGGGCGGGGGCCGGGGAATGAGCAGTTCTTC